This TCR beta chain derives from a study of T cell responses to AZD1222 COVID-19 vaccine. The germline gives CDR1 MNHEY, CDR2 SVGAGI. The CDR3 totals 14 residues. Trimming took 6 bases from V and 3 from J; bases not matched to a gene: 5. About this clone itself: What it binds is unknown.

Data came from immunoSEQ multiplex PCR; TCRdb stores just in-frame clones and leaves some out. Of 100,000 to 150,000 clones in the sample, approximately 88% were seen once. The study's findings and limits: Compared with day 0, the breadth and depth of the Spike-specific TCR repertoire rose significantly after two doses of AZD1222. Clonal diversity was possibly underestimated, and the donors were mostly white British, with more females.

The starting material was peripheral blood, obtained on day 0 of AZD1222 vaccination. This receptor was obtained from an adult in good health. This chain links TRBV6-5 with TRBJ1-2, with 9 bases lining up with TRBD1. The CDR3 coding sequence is TGTGCCAGCAGAGGACAGGGGAGAGACTATGGCTACACCTTC. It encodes CASRGQGRDYGYTF.